The next 27 T cell receptor beta chains were all read from a single sample in a study of T cells in Graves' hyperthyroidism and ophthalmopathy. TCR beta CDR3 regions were amplified from RNA. First-round RT-PCR with HTBI primers amplified the TCR CDR3 region. TCRdb analysed the multiplex PCR reads with MiXCR anew, one entry per CDR3 protein. This table has a few hundred thousand distinct CDR3 sequences, less than 25% appearing once. Sequencing was carried out using blood. The origin of the receptors is a man aged 18 to 30 with Graves' hyperthyroidism.

This clonotype appeared many times. This chain uses TRBV30 with TRBJ1-2; no clear D gene. V was shortened by 2 bases and J by 0 bases, with 7 bases between the two germline ends. Germline assignment: CDR1 GTSNPN and CDR2 SVGIG (reference sequence). The CDR3 has 13 amino acids. The CDR3 spells CAWSIGPNYGYTF. DNA for the CDR3: TGTGCCTGGAGTATTGGACCTAACTATGGCTACACCTTC.

This chain's CDR3 is CSARRPGQGYEQYF. The CDR3 nucleotides are TGCAGTGCTAGAAGACCGGGACAGGGCTACGAGCAGTACTTC. V and J are TRBV20-1 and TRBJ2-7; 9 bases agree with TRBD1. Trimming cost V 2 bases and J 3 bases; bases outside gene matches: 5. Per germline, CDR1 DFQATT and CDR2 SNEGSKA (reference sequence). This CDR3 comprises 14 residues.

This clonotype was found many times. The chain has TRBV27 and TRBJ1-2; 10 nucleotides align to TRBD1. The V gene end was trimmed by 6 bases and the J gene end by 8 bases; junction bases not matched to a gene: 6. The CDR3 sequence is 13 residues long. Germline values: CDR1 MNHEY, CDR2 SMNVEV (reference sequence). CDR3 DNA sequence: TGTGCCAGCAGAGGGACAGGGGTGAAAGGCTACACCTTC. Translated: CASRGTGVKGYTF.

This clonotype was counted a single time. This sequence joins TRBV12-3 or TRBV12-4 and TRBJ1-5; unclear D gene. Trimming took off 8 bases at V and 1 base at J, with 9 bases between the two ends. The CDR3 is 13 residues long. The CDR3 DNA is TGTGCCAGCGAACAGTGGAGCAATCAGCCCCAGCATTTT. Translation: CASEQWSNQPQHF.

This clonotype was picked up many times. The genes are TRBV25-1 and TRBJ1-2; D remains unclear. Germline V gene data show CDR1 as MGHDK and CDR2 as SYGVNS. Trimming shortened V by 1 base and J by 4 bases, and 10 bases separated the two germline ends. This CDR3 comprises 14 residues. The DNA of the CDR3 is TGTGCCAGCAGTGAATTTGGGCAAGGCTATGGCTACACCTTC. It is translated as CASSEFGQGYGYTF.

There are many counts of this clonotype. The rearrangement links TRBV6-1 to TRBJ1-2, with D maybe TRBD1 (6 bases). Looked up from germline, CDR1 is MNHNS and CDR2 is SASEGT. This CDR3 spans 16 amino acids. Between the trimmed V and J ends, which lost 2 bases and 8 bases, there was a span of 21 bases. For the CDR3, the DNA is TGTGCCAGCAGTGAATGGGGACATTCCTTTGGCGGGGGCTACACCTTC. Translated: CASSEWGHSFGGGYTF.

This chain connects TRBV6-1 to TRBJ2-7; 8 bases match TRBD2. The V gene's germline CDR1 is MNHNS and CDR2 SASEGT. The CDR3 runs to 14 residues. V was pared by 6 bases and J by 2 bases, with 6 bases of the junction left unmatched. In nucleotides, the CDR3 is TGTGCCAGCAGGACGGGACTAGATCCCTACGAGCAGTACTTC. Translated: CASRTGLDPYEQYF.

Details on this clonotype: Without the conserved terminal phenylalanine or tryptophan, this CDR3 likely stems from a read error. V gene TRBV12-3 or TRBV12-4 combines with J gene TRBJ1-2; no definite D call. V lost 4 bases and J 2 bases, leaving 8 bases between the germline ends. The CDR3 is 13 amino acids. The CDR3 loop reads CASSWTGNYGYTL. The CDR3 region has the DNA TGTGCCAGCAGTTGGACGGGAAACTATGGCTACACCCTC.

This clonotype was detected only a few times. The chain uses TRBV30 and TRBJ1-3, with D hard to call. V was pared by 2 bases and J by 0 bases, with 11 bases between. Germline values: CDR1 GTSNPN, CDR2 SVGIG (reference sequence). This CDR3 has 15 amino acids. Written as DNA, the CDR3 is TGTGCCTGGAGTCGGACCTTGAGCTCTGGAAACACCATATATTTT. Its protein product is CAWSRTLSSGNTIYF. Supplemented by reference TRBV30 and TRBJ1-3, the full variable domain reads SQTIHQWPATLVQPVGSPLSLECTVEGTSNPNLYWYRQAAGRGLQLLFYSVGIGQISSEVPQNLSASRPQDRQFILSSKKLLLSDSGFYLCAWSRTLSSGNTIYFGEGSWLTVV.

This chain uses TRBV2 with TRBJ1-1, with D possibly matching TRBD1 (6 bases). V was trimmed by 7 bases and J by 1 base, leaving 13 bases between them. Germline lookup yields CDR1 SNHLY and CDR2 FYNNEI. The CDR3 contains 14 residues. The CDR3 is CASKREGGNTEAFF. The CDR3 DNA reads as TGTGCCAGCAAAAGAGAGGGGGGGAACACTGAAGCTTTCTTT.

The chain couples TRBV12-3 or TRBV12-4 to TRBJ2-5; 7 nucleotides line up with TRBD2. J was trimmed by 0 bases and V by 3 bases; bases with no gene match: 22. The CDR3 is 21 residues long. The DNA for the CDR3 is TGTGCCAGCAGTTTTAAAGGGGAGGGTCCAACCAAAGACTCCAACCAAGAGACCCAGTACTTC. It codes for CASSFKGEGPTKDSNQETQYF.

On this clonotype itself: A read error is possible here, since a much larger clone lies one base away. The CDR3 does not end in the conserved phenylalanine or tryptophan, so this is likely a read error. V gene TRBV11-3 combines with J gene TRBJ2-2; TRBD1 might be the D (5 bases). The V end was cut by 5 bases, the J end by 3 bases, with 13 bases between. Germline V CDR1 and CDR2: SGHNT, YENEEA. The CDR3 has 15 residues. Written as DNA, the CDR3 is TGTGCCAGCAGCCTCGCCAGGGTGGACACCGGGGAGCTGTTTTAT. It is translated as CASSLARVDTGELFY.

This clonotype occurred many times. This rearrangement joins TRBV28 to TRBJ2-5; TRBD1 is a possible D gene (5 bases). This CDR3 is built from 14 residues. Germline CDR1 MDHEN, CDR2 SYDVKM. V was clipped by 0 bases and J by 2 bases, with 7 bases between them. As DNA, the CDR3 is TGTGCCAGCAGTTTATGGGACAATCAAGAGACCCAGTACTTC. It yields the protein CASSLWDNQETQYF.

This clonotype was picked up many times. The chain recombines TRBV12-3 or TRBV12-4 with TRBJ1-1, with no clear D. V was pared by 4 bases and J by 4 bases, with 7 bases between. This CDR3 has 12 residues. Here the CDR3 DNA reads TGTGCCAGCAGTTATAGGACCACTGAAGCTTTCTTT. Translation: CASSYRTTEAFF.

The V and J genes are TRBV6-5 and TRBJ2-7, with 8 bases lining up with TRBD2. The CDR3 has 17 residues. The germline gives CDR1 MNHEY, CDR2 SVGAGI. The V gene end was trimmed by 4 bases and the J gene end by 5 bases; junction bases not matched to a gene: 16. CDR3 sequence (DNA): TGTGCCAGCAGTTTCACCGTTTCGGGACTAGTGGTCGACGAGCAGTACTTC. This translates into CASSFTVSGLVVDEQYF.

This sequence joins TRBV5-1 and TRBJ2-2; 7 nucleotides line up with TRBD1. The junction had 1 base not matched to a gene; V was cut back by 4 bases and J by 4 bases. The CDR3 sequence is 13 residues long. CDR1 SGHRS and CDR2 YFSETQ come from the germline V gene. The CDR3 spells CASSEGATGELFF. The CDR3, as DNA: TGCGCCAGCAGCGAGGGGGCCACCGGGGAGCTGTTTTTT.

This clonotype was picked up many times. The chain combines TRBV20-1 with TRBJ2-7; 12 bases line up with TRBD1. The CDR3 runs to 13 residues. V was clipped by 5 bases and J by 6 bases; unmatched bases: 5. The germline V gene encodes CDR1 DFQATT and CDR2 SNEGSKA (reference sequence). CDR3 in amino acids: CSAGGQGAGEQYF. The DNA of the CDR3 is TGCAGTGCTGGGGGACAGGGGGCCGGCGAGCAGTACTTC.

The chain has TRBV4-1 and TRBJ2-7; D ambiguous. This CDR3 has 13 amino acids. The germline CDR1 and CDR2 sequences are MGHRA and YSYEKL. V lost 2 bases and J lost 2, with 7 bases in between. The chain's CDR3 is CASSQNGPYEQYF. DNA for the CDR3: TGCGCCAGCAGCCAAAACGGTCCCTACGAGCAGTACTTC.

The sample holds many counts of this clonotype. This chain uses TRBV2 with TRBJ1-2; D remains ambiguous. The V end was cut by 7 bases, the J end by 2 bases, with 14 bases between. This CDR3 contains 14 residues. Germline values: CDR1 SNHLY, CDR2 FYNNEI. The CDR3 DNA reads as TGTGCCAGCAAAGGCATTTCGGTGAACTATGGCTACACCTTC. Its translation is CASKGISVNYGYTF. The full variable domain, with the rest looked up from reference TRBV2 and TRBJ1-2, is EPEVTQTPSHQVTQMGQEVILRCVPISNHLYFYWYRQILGQKVEFLVSFYNNEISEKSEIFDDQFSVERPDGSNFTLKIRSTKLEDSAMYFCASKGISVNYGYTFGSGTRLTVV.

Remarks on this clonotype: The conserved phenylalanine or tryptophan is not found at the CDR3 terminus, so this likely reflects a read error. This chain connects TRBV10-3 to TRBJ1-2; D possibly corresponds to TRBD1 (6 bases). Germline-derived CDR1 and CDR2 are ENHRY and SYGVKD. Deletions cut 6 bases from V and 4 bases from J, with 15 bases between. The CDR3 contains 14 residues. Here the CDR3 DNA reads TGTGCCATCAGACCGGGACAAACGAGCTATGGCTACACCTAC. As protein: CAIRPGQTSYGYTY.

The chain has TRBV28 and TRBJ1-2; D remains unclear. In germline, CDR1 is MDHEN, CDR2 SYDVKM. CDR3 size: 13 residues. V lost 1 base, J lost 4 bases, and 7 bases lay in between. Here the CDR3 DNA reads TGTGCCAGCAGTTTATTGGCAATCTATGGCTACACCTTC. Translated, it gives CASSLLAIYGYTF.

This chain connects TRBV30 to TRBJ2-5; D unclear. CDR3 length: 11 amino acids. The V end was cut by 2 bases, the J end by 4 bases, with 5 bases between. The germline gives CDR1 GTSNPN, CDR2 SVGIG (reference sequence). CDR3 sequence reads: CAWSRVETQYF. In DNA form, the CDR3 reads TGTGCCTGGAGTCGGGTAGAGACCCAGTACTTC. The whole variable domain, filled in from reference TRBV30 and TRBJ2-5, reads SQTIHQWPATLVQPVGSPLSLECTVEGTSNPNLYWYRQAAGRGLQLLFYSVGIGQISSEVPQNLSASRPQDRQFILSSKKLLLSDSGFYLCAWSRVETQYFGPGTRLLVL.

This clonotype was recorded at least ten times. The chain joins TRBV6-1 to TRBJ1-6; D call uncertain. With 8 bases removed from V and 4 bases from J, the gap between germline ends came to 9 bases. The CDR3 totals 13 residues. CDR1 and CDR2 from the germline V gene are MNHNS and SASEGT. CDR3 protein: CASAGNYNSPLHF. CDR3 coding DNA: TGTGCCAGCGCCGGTAATTATAATTCACCCCTCCACTTT.

The chain recombines TRBV5-6 with TRBJ1-2; 11 nucleotides match TRBD1. V lost 2 bases to trimming and J lost 5 bases; unmatched junction nucleotides: 14. The V gene's germline CDR1 is SGHDT and CDR2 YYEEEE. This CDR3 comprises 18 residues. The CDR3 DNA reads as TGTGCCAGCAGCTTAGGTTCCTGGACAGGGGGCATTCAATATGGCTACACCTTC. This codes for CASSLGSWTGGIQYGYTF.

This clonotype was seen repeatedly, ten times or more. This rearrangement joins TRBV13 to TRBJ1-2, with 8 positions matching TRBD1. V shed 6 bases and J 4 bases; nucleotides not matched to a gene: 7. The germline V gene encodes CDR1 PRHDT and CDR2 FYEKMQ (reference sequence). This CDR3 spans 14 amino acids. This CDR3 reads CASRRRQGAYGYTF. CDR3 DNA sequence: TGTGCCAGCAGACGCCGCCAGGGGGCCTATGGCTACACCTTC.

J is TRBJ1-1 and V is TRBV6-1; maybe TRBD1 (5 bases). The V gene lost 7 bases and the J gene lost 0 bases, with 9 bases spanning the gap. Germline V gives CDR1 MNHNS, CDR2 SASEGT. This CDR3 spans 13 amino acids. CDR3 in amino acids: CASNRSMNTEAFF. As DNA, the CDR3 is TGTGCCAGCAACAGGTCCATGAACACTGAAGCTTTCTTT.

This clonotype was picked up many times. This sequence joins TRBV6-5 and TRBJ2-7; D could derive from TRBD1 or TRBD2 (5 bases each). Deletions cut 2 bases from V and 3 bases from J, with 17 bases between. This CDR3 spans 16 amino acids. CDR1 is MNHEY, CDR2 SVGAGI, per germline. CDR3 sequence (DNA): TGTGCCAGCAGTTACCTAGGAGTGGGACGGGACTACGAGCAGTACTTC. Protein sequence: CASSYLGVGRDYEQYF.